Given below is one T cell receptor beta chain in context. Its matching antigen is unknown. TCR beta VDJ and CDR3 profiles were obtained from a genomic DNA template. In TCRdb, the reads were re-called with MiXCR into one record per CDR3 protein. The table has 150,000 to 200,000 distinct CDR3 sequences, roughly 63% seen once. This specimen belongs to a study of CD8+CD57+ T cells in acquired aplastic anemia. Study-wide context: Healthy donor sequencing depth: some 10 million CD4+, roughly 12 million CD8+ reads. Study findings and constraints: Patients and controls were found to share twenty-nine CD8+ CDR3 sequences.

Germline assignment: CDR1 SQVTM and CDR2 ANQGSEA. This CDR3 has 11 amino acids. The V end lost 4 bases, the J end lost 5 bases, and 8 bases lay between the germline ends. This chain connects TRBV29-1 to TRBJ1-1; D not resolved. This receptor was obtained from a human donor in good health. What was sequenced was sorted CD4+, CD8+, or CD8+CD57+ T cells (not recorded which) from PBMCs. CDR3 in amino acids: CSVAVRTEAFF. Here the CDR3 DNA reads TGCAGCGTTGCGGTTAGGACTGAAGCTTTCTTT.